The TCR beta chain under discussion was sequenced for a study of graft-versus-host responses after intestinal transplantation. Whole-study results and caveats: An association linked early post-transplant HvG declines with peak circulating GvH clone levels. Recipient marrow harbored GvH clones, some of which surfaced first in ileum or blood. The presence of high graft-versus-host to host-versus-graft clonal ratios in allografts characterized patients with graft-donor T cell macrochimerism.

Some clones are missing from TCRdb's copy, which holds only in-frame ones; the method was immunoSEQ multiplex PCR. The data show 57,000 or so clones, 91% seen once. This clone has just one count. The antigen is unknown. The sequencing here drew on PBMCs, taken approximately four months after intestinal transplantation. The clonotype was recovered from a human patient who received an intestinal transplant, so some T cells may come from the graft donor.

CDR3 nucleotide sequence: TGTGCCAGCAGCTTTGTGAATAGGGACGATACGCAGTATTTT. It translates to CASSFVNRDDTQYF. V gene TRBV7-9 combines with J gene TRBJ2-3; D possibly uses TRBD1 or TRBD2 (5 bases each). From germline, CDR1 is SEHNR and CDR2 FQNEAQ (reference sequence). V was pared by 3 bases and J by 6 bases, with 13 bases between. This CDR3 is built from 14 residues.